This TCR beta chain was found in a study of post-analysis software for immune sequencing data. This clonotype was observed a handful of times. Its antigen is still unknown. TCR beta cDNA libraries included unique molecular identifiers. TCRdb independently ran MiXCR on the PCR reads; one entry per CDR3 protein. The profile shows approximately 360,000 distinct CDR3 sequences, approximately 38% of them singletons. V was pared by 7 bases and J by 1 base, with 8 bases of the junction left unmatched. The CDR3 runs to 15 residues. Findings of the study overall: The five TRBV segments detected at higher frequency in patients than in controls included TRBV5-6, TRBV5-1 and TRBV20-1.

Sequences were obtained from blood. The gene calls are TRBV12-3 or TRBV12-4 and TRBJ2-5, with TRBD2 matching over 8 bases. This TCR was sampled from a girl between 5 and 17 years old with multiple sclerosis. The CDR3 sequence: CASNPGGGSQETQYF. In DNA, the CDR3 is TGTGCCAGCAACCCCGGGGGGGGTAGCCAAGAGACCCAGTACTTC.